Listed here are 18 T cell receptor beta chains from one sample, sequenced in a study of cytotoxic CD8 clonotypes in ibrutinib-treated CLL. Produced via immunoSEQ multiplex PCR; TCRdb's table is partial and in-frame only. Among about 76,000 clones listed, approximately 86% were seen once. Sequenced material: PBMCs, taken before ibrutinib treatment. The source of these receptors is a human donor with chronic lymphocytic leukemia.

The rearrangement uses TRBV28 and TRBJ2-7, with a tentative D call TRBD1 (6 bases). V was pared by 6 bases and J by 2 bases, with 17 bases between. The CDR3 has 15 residues. CDR1 and CDR2 from the germline V gene are MDHEN and SYDVKM. The CDR3 protein is CASSPRSTGTYEQYF. DNA for the CDR3: TGTGCCAGCAGCCCCCGGAGCACAGGGACCTACGAGCAGTACTTC.

This clone has more than one count but fewer than ten. The CDR3 sequence is CASSDEGPTYEQYF. The CDR3 nucleotides are TGTGCCAGCAGTGATGAGGGTCCAACCTACGAGCAGTACTTC. The genes are TRBV6-1 and TRBJ2-7; TRBD2 might be the D (5 bases). The germline gives CDR1 MNHNS, CDR2 SASEGT. This CDR3 has 14 amino acids. Trimming pared 3 bases from V and 2 bases from J, leaving 11 bases between.

This sequence joins TRBV6-5 and TRBJ1-2; 10 bases match TRBD1. V lost 6 bases and J lost 6; bases outside the gene matches: 10. Germline assignment: CDR1 MNHEY and CDR2 SVGAGI. This CDR3 spans 15 amino acids. The chain's CDR3 is CASSLSPGQGDGYTF. In DNA, the CDR3 is TGTGCCAGCAGCCTCAGCCCTGGACAGGGGGATGGCTACACCTTC.

CDR3 sequence reads: CSGKPRDRGFRKFSYNEQFF. The DNA for the CDR3 is TGCAGCGGCAAGCCCAGGGACAGGGGGTTTCGCAAATTCTCCTACAATGAGCAGTTCTTC. The genes are TRBV29-1 and TRBJ2-1, with 11 bases that match TRBD1. The J segment lost 0 bases and the V segment lost 7 bases, leaving 20 bases of the junction unmatched. From germline, CDR1 is SQVTM and CDR2 ANQGSEA. This CDR3 region has 20 residues.

CDR3 sequence: CASSLESSRSSETQYF. The CDR3, as DNA: TGCGCCAGCAGCTTGGAATCCAGTAGATCATCAGAGACCCAGTACTTC. V gene TRBV5-1 combines with J gene TRBJ2-5; D ambiguous. The CDR3 length is 16 residues. From germline, CDR1 is SGHRS and CDR2 YFSETQ. Deletions cut 0 bases from V and 4 bases from J, with 16 bases between.

CDR3 protein: CAISADREYSNQPQHF. CDR3 sequence (DNA): TGTGCCATCAGCGCGGACAGGGAATATAGCAATCAGCCCCAGCATTTT. The chain combines TRBV10-3 with TRBJ1-5; TRBD1 agrees at 8 bases. The germline V gene has CDR1 ENHRY and CDR2 SYGVKD. CDR3 length: 16 amino acids. Germline trimming cut 6 bases from V and 0 bases from J; bases unmatched to any gene: 7.

The rearrangement uses TRBV2 and TRBJ1-1; D not certain. Trimming removed 4 bases from V and 10 bases from J, with 10 bases in between. The CDR3 contains 11 residues. Looked up from germline, CDR1 is SNHLY and CDR2 is FYNNEI. In DNA form, the CDR3 reads TGTGCCAGCAGTGTCGGGCGTGGAGCTTTCTTT. Its protein product is CASSVGRGAFF. The variable domain in full, with the rest retrieved from reference TRBV2 and TRBJ1-1, is EPEVTQTPSHQVTQMGQEVILRCVPISNHLYFYWYRQILGQKVEFLVSFYNNEISEKSEIFDDQFSVERPDGSNFTLKIRSTKLEDSAMYFCASSVGRGAFFGQGTRLTVV.

The chain joins TRBV25-1 to TRBJ1-1; D uncertain. The CDR3 has 13 amino acids. V dropped 7 bases and J dropped 10 bases, with 19 bases sitting between them. Germline CDR1 and CDR2: MGHDK and SYGVNS. The CDR3 region is CASTPWSDIRAFF. The CDR3 DNA reads as TGTGCCAGCACTCCCTGGAGTGACATCCGAGCTTTCTTT.

V is TRBV7-2 and J is TRBJ1-1; tentatively, D is TRBD1 (6 bases). Trimming pared 6 bases from V and 5 bases from J, leaving 19 bases between. This CDR3 is built from 15 residues. CDR1 and CDR2 (germline): SGHTA, FQGNSA. In DNA, the CDR3 is TGTGCCAGCAGTTACTCGGGGGGCGACGGGACTGAAGCTTTCTTT. Translation gives CASSYSGGDGTEAFF.

This clone was counted between two and nine times. The J gene is TRBJ1-5, the V gene TRBV30; no clear D gene. The germline CDR1 and CDR2 sequences are GTSNPN and SVGIG (reference sequence). V was trimmed by 3 bases and J by 7 bases, leaving 16 bases between them. CDR3 length equals 14 residues. The chain's CDR3 is CAWSASRGGQPQHF. CDR3 bases: TGTGCCTGGAGCGCCTCCCGAGGAGGACAGCCCCAGCATTTT.

The rearrangement uses TRBV5-1 and TRBJ2-3, with a weak D call TRBD2 (6 bases). The germline CDR1 and CDR2 sequences are SGHRS and YFSETQ. V lost 3 bases, J lost 2 bases, and 16 bases lay in between. The CDR3 has 16 amino acids. The CDR3 protein is CASSSAAGSFTDTQYF. In DNA, the CDR3 is TGCGCCAGCAGCTCCGCGGCGGGATCCTTCACAGATACGCAGTATTTT.

The gene calls are TRBV9 and TRBJ2-7, with TRBD1 matching over 9 bases. The CDR3 has 13 residues. J lost 3 bases, V lost 5 bases, and 3 bases had no gene match. CDR1 SGDLS and CDR2 YYNGEE come from the germline V gene. Here the CDR3 reads CASSGGQGYEQYF. The CDR3 DNA reads TGTGCCAGCAGTGGGGGACAGGGCTACGAGCAGTACTTC.

V is TRBV30 and J is TRBJ2-1, with a weak D call TRBD1 (6 bases). The CDR3 consists of 14 residues. The germline V gene has CDR1 GTSNPN and CDR2 SVGIG (reference sequence). V dropped 3 bases and J dropped 2 bases, with 11 bases sitting between them. CDR3 DNA sequence: TGTGCCTGGAGGAGCCAGGGGCCCTACAATGAGCAGTTCTTC. Translating gives CAWRSQGPYNEQFF.

The chain employs TRBV28 and TRBJ2-1; D ambiguous. The CDR3 contains 14 residues. Looked up from germline, CDR1 is MDHEN and CDR2 is SYDVKM. V was clipped by 7 bases and J by 0 bases, with 10 bases between them. The chain's CDR3 is CASKFLSSYNEQFF. DNA of the CDR3: TGTGCCAGCAAGTTTCTGAGCTCCTACAATGAGCAGTTCTTC.

The chain uses TRBV4-1 and TRBJ2-7, with D tentatively TRBD2 (5 bases). V gave up 4 bases and J gave up 1 base, with 11 bases separating them. This CDR3 is 14 amino acids long. Germline CDR1 reads MGHRA; CDR2 reads YSYEKL. The CDR3 DNA follows: TGCGCCAGCAGCCCTCCCACTAGGTCCTACGAGCAGTACTTC. Translation gives CASSPPTRSYEQYF.

The chain has TRBV11-2 and TRBJ1-3; 7 bases are a match to TRBD1. The V gene end was trimmed by 4 bases and the J gene end by 4 bases; junction bases not matched to a gene: 10. The germline V gene has CDR1 SGHAT and CDR2 FQNNGV. The CDR3 is made up of 16 amino acids. The CDR3 DNA reads as TGTGCCAGCAGCTCGACGACAGGGTTGGTCGGAAACACCATATATTTT. This codes for CASSSTTGLVGNTIYF.

V gene TRBV7-7 combines with J gene TRBJ2-5, with D possibly being TRBD1 (6 bases). Germline V gene sequence: CDR1 SSHAT, CDR2 FNYEAQ (reference sequence). The V end was cut by 1 base, the J end by 3 bases, with 6 bases between. This CDR3 has 13 amino acids. The CDR3 nucleotides are TGTGCCAGCAGCTTAGACAGGGAAGAGACCCAGTACTTC. Translated: CASSLDREETQYF.

V is TRBV18 and J is TRBJ1-2; maybe TRBD1 (6 bases). CDR1 and CDR2 from the germline V gene are KGHSH and LQKENI. The V gene lost 3 bases and the J gene lost 3 bases, with 11 bases spanning the gap. This CDR3 spans 14 amino acids. The CDR3, as DNA: TGTGCCAGCTCACCCGGGGGGCAGTACTATGGCTACACCTTC. Residues: CASSPGGQYYGYTF.